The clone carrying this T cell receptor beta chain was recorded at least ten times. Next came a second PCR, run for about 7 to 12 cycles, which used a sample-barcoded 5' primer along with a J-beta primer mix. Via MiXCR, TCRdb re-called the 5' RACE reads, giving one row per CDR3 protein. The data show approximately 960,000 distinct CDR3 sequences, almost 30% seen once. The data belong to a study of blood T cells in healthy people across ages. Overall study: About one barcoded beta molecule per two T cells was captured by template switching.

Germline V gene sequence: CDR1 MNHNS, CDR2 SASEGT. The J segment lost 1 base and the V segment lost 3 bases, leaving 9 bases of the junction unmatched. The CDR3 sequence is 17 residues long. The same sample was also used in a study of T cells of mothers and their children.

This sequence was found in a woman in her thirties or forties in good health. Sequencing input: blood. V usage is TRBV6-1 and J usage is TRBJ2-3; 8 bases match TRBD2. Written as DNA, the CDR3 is TGTGCCAGCAGTGACCGCCGGGTAGCGGGGCGCACAGATACGCAGTATTTT. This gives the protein CASSDRRVAGRTDTQYF.